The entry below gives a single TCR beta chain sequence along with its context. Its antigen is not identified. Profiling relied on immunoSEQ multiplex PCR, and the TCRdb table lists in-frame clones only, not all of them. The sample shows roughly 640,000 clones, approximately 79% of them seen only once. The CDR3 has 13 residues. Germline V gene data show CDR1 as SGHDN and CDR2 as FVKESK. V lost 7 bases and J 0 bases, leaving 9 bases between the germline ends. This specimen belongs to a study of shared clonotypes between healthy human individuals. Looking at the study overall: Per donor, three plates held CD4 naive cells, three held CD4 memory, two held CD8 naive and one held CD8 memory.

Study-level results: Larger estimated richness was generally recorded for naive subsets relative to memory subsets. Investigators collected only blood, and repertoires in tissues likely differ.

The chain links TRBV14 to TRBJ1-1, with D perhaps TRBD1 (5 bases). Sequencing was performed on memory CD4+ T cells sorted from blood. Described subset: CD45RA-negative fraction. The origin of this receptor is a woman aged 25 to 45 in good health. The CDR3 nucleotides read TGTGCCAGCACGGGGGAGCTGAACACTGAAGCTTTCTTT. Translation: CASTGELNTEAFF.